This TCR beta chain was observed in a study of post-analysis software for immune sequencing data. Notes on the study in general: Same-batch preparations were strongly co-clustered by F measure. In patients, TRBV5-6, TRBV5-1 and TRBV20-1 belonged to roughly five TRBV segments found more frequently than in controls. The normalized Chao1 diversity of multiple sclerosis patients was significantly lower than that of controls.

The CDR3 extends over 16 amino acids. Each TCR beta cDNA library carried unique molecular identifiers. TCRdb redid the calling of the PCR reads with MiXCR, one entry per CDR3 protein. The data show approximately 770,000 distinct CDR3 sequences, with just over 45% seen just once and 4.9% held by the top ten. Points on this clonotype: Its target is not known.

This rearrangement joins TRBV12-3 or TRBV12-4 to TRBJ2-4; TRBD2 agrees at 14 bases. The J call may be mistaken, given a closer DNA end match to TRBJ2-7. The sequenced material came from blood. The sequence was collected from a girl aged 10-17 years with multiple sclerosis. The CDR3 DNA follows: TGTGCCAGCAGTTCCGGGACTAGCGGGAGAAGGTACGAGCAGTACTTC. This encodes CASSSGTSGRRYEQYF.